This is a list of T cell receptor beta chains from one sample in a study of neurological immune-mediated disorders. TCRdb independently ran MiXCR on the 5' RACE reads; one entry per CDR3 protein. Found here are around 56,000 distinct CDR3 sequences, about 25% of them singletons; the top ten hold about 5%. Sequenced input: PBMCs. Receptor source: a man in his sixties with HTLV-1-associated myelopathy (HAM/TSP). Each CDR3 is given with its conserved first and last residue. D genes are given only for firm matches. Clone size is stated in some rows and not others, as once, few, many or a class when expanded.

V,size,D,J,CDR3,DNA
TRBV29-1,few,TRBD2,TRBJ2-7,CSVSIGLAGGEQYF,TGCAGCGTATCCATAGGACTAGCGGGTGGTGAGCAGTACTTC
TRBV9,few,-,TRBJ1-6,CASSAQPNSPLHF,TGTGCCAGCAGCGCCCAACCGAATTCACCCCTCCACTTT
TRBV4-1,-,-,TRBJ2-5,CASSPGQLQETQYF,TGCGCCAGCAGCCCCGGACAGTTACAAGAGACCCAGTACTTC
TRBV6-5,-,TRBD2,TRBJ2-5,CASSYSSGRETQYF,TGTGCCAGCAGTTACTCTAGCGGGAGAGAGACCCAGTACTTC
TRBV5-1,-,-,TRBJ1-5,CASSPDSNQPQHF,TGCGCCAGCAGCCCGGACAGCAATCAGCCCCAGCATTTT
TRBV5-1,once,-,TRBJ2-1,CASIRDGDNEQFF,TGCGCCAGCATCCGGGACGGCGACAATGAGCAGTTCTTC
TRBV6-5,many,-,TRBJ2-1,CASSYFSPDSSYNEQFF,TGTGCCAGCAGTTACTTCTCCCCGGATAGCTCCTACAATGAGCAGTTCTTC
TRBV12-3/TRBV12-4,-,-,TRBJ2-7,CASSLDIPYEQYF,TGTGCCAGCAGCTTGGACATCCCCTACGAGCAGTACTTC
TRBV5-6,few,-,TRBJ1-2,CASSLAGPGQNYGYTF,TGTGCCAGCAGCTTGGCCGGGCCAGGACAAAACTATGGCTACACCTTC
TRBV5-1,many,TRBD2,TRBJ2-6,CASSFNLAGSGANVLTF,TGCGCCAGCAGCTTCAATCTAGCGGGCTCTGGGGCCAACGTCCTGACTTTC
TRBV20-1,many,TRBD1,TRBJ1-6,CSATHQGGISPLHF,TGCAGTGCTACCCATCAGGGGGGCATCTCACCCCTCCACTTT
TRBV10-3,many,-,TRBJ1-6,CAIRTDSQNSPLHF,TGTGCCATCAGGACCGACAGTCAGAATTCACCCCTCCACTTT
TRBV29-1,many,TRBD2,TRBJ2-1,CSAGGGGTEQFF,TGCAGCGCCGGGGGGGGCGGTACTGAGCAGTTCTTC
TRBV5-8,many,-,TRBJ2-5,CASSSKSPAKTQYF,TGTGCCAGCAGCTCGAAATCCCCCGCGAAGACCCAGTACTTC
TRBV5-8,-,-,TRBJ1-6,CASSLGGANYRTPLQF,TGTGCCAGCAGCTTGGGCGGGGCTAATTACCGGACGCCCCTCCAGTTT
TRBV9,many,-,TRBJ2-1,CASSVGTTNGEQFF,TGTGCCAGCAGCGTTGGGACCACCAACGGTGAGCAGTTCTTC
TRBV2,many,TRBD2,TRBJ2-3,CASSVAGVGTDTQYF,TGTGCCAGCAGCGTAGCGGGAGTCGGCACAGATACGCAGTATTTT
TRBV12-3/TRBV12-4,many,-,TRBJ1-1,CASSFQGANTEAFF,TGTGCCAGCAGTTTTCAAGGGGCGAACACTGAAGCTTTCTTT